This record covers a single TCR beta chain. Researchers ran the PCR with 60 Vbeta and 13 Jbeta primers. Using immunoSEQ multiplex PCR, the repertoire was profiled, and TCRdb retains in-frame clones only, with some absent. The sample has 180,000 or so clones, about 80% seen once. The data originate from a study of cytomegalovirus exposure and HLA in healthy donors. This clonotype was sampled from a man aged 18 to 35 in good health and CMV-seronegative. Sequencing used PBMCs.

CDR3 residues: CASSPLAGRGETQYF. In nucleotides, the CDR3 is TGTGCCAGCAGCCCCTTAGCGGGGAGGGGAGAGACCCAGTACTTC. The chain couples TRBV13 to TRBJ2-5, with 8 positions matching TRBD2. Trimming cost V 5 bases and J 4 bases; bases outside gene matches: 9. The CDR3 has 15 residues. CDR1 is PRHDT, CDR2 FYEKMQ, per germline (reference sequence). Using reference TRBV13 and TRBJ2-5 for the parts outside the CDR3, the full variable domain is AAGVIQSPRHLIKEKRETATLKCYPIPRHDTVYWYQQGPGQDPQFLISFYEKMQSDKGSIPDRFSAQQFSDYHSELNMSSLELGDSALYFCASSPLAGRGETQYFGPGTRLLVL.